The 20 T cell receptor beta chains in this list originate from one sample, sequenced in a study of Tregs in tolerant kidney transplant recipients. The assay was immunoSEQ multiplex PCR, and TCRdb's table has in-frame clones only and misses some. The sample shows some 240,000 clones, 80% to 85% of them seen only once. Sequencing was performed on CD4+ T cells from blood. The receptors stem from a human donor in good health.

CDR3 nucleotides: TGTGCCAGTAGTATGATAACAGGGTGGGATACGCAGTATTTT. The encoded protein is CASSMITGWDTQYF. The chain carries TRBV19 and TRBJ2-3, with a possible D match to TRBD1 (6 bases). V was clipped by 3 bases and J by 6 bases, with 13 bases between them. The CDR3 is 14 amino acids. Germline loops: CDR1 LNHDA, CDR2 SQIVND (reference sequence).

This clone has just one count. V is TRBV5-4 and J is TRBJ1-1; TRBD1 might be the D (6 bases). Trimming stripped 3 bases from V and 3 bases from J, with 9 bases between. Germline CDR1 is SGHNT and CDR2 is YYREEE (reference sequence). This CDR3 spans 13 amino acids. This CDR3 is CASSSPGDTEAFF. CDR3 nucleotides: TGTGCCAGCAGCTCTCCAGGGGACACTGAAGCTTTCTTT.

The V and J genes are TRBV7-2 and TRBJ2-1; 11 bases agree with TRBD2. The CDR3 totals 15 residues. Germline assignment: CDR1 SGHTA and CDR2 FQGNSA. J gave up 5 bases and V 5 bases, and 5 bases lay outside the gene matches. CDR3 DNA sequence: TGTGCCAGCAGCCAGGGGACTAGCGGAAACAATGAGCAGTTCTTC. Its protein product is CASSQGTSGNNEQFF.

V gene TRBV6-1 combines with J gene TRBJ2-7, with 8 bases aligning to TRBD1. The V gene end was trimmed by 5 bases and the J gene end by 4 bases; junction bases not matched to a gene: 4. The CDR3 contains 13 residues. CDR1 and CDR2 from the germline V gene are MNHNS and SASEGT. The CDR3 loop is CASSLRQGYEQYF. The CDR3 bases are TGTGCCAGCAGTCTCCGACAGGGGTACGAGCAGTACTTC.

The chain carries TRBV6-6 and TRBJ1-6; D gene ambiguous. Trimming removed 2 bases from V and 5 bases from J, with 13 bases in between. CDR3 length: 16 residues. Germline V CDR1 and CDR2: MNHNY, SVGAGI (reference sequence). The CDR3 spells CASSYVVLEDNSPLHF. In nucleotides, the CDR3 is TGTGCCAGCAGTTACGTTGTCCTGGAGGATAATTCACCCCTCCACTTT.

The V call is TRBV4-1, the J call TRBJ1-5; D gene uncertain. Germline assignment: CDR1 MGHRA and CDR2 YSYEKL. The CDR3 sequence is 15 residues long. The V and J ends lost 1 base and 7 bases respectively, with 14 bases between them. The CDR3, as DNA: TGCGCCAGCAGCCAAGGGCTCATCCTTGCCCAGCCCCAGCATTTT. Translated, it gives CASSQGLILAQPQHF.

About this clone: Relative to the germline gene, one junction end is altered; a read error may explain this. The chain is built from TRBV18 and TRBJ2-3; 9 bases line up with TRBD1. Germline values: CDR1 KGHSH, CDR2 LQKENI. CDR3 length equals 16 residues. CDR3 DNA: TGTGCCAGCCCACCCCTGGGACAGGGTGGCACAGATACGCAGTATTTT. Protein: CASPPLGQGGTDTQYF. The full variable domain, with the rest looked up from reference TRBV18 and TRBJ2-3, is NAGVMQNPRHLVRRRGQEARLRCSPMKGHSHVYWYRQLPEEGLKFMVYLQKENIIDESGMPKERFSAEFPKEGPSILRIQQVVRGDSAAYFCASPPLGQGGTDTQYFGPGTRLTVL.

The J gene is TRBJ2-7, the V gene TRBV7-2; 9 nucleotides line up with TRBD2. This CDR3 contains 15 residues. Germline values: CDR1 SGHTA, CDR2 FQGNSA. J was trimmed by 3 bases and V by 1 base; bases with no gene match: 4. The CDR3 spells CASSLVASGNYEQYF. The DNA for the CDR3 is TGTGCCAGCAGCTTAGTGGCTAGCGGGAACTACGAGCAGTACTTC. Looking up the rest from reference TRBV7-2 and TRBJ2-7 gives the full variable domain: GAGVSQSPSNKVTEKGKDVELRCDPISGHTALYWYRQSLGQGLEFLIYFQGNSAPDKSGLPSDRFSAERTGGSVSTLTIQRTQQEDSAVYLCASSLVASGNYEQYFGPGTRLTVT.

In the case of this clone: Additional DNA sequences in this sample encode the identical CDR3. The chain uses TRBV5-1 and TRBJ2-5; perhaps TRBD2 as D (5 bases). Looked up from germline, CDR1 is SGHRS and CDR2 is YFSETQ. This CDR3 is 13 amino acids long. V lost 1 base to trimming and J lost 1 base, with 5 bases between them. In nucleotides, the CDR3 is TGCGCCAGCAGCTTGAGCGGCCAAGAGACCCAGTACTTC. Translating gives CASSLSGQETQYF.

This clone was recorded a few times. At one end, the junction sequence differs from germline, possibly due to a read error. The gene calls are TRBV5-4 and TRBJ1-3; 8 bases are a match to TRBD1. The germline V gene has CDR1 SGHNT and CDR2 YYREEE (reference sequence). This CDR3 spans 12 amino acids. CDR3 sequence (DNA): TGTGCCAGCAGCAGGGAGCCGGGACAGGAGGACTTT. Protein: CASSREPGQEDF.

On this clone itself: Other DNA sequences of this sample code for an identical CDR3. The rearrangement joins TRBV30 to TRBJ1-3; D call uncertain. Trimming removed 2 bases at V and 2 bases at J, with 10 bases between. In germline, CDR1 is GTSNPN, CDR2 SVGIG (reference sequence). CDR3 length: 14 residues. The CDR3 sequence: CAWSPTTTGNTIYF. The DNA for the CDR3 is TGTGCCTGGAGTCCGACAACTACTGGAAACACCATATATTTT.

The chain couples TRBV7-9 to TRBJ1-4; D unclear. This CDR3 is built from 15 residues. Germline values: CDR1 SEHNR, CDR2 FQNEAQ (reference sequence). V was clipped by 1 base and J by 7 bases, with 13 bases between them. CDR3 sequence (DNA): TGTGCCAGCAGCTTAGAGGGAACTGGCGGTGAAAAACTGTTTTTT. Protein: CASSLEGTGGEKLFF.

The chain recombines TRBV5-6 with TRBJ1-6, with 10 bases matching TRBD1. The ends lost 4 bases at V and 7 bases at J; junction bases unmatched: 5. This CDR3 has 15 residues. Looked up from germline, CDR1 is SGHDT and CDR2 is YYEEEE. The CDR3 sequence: CASSGDRGRNSPLHF. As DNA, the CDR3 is TGTGCCAGCAGCGGAGACAGGGGGCGGAATTCACCCCTCCACTTT.

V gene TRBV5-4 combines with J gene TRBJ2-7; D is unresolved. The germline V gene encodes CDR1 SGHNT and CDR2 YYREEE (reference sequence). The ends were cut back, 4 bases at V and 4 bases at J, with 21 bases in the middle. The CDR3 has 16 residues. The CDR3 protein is CASSPLPPRAVYEQYF. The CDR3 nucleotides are TGTGCCAGCAGCCCACTTCCTCCAAGGGCAGTGTACGAGCAGTACTTC.

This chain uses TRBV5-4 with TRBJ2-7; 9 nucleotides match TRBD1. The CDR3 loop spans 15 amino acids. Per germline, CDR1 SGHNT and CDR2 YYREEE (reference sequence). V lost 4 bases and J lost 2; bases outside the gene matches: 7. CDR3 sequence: CASSLSTGGTYEQYF. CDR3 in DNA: TGTGCCAGCAGCCTATCGACAGGGGGAACCTACGAGCAGTACTTC. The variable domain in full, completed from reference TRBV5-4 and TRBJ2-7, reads ETGVTQSPTHLIKTRGQQVTLRCSSQSGHNTVSWYQQALGQGPQFIFQYYREEENGRGNFPPRFSGLQFPNYSSELNVNALELDDSALYLCASSLSTGGTYEQYFGPGTRLTVT.

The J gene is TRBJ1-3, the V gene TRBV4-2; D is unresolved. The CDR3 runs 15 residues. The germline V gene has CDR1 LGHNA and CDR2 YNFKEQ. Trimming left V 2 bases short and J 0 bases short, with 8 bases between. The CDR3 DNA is TGTGCCAGCAGCCAACGCATGAGCTCTGGAAACACCATATATTTT. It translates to CASSQRMSSGNTIYF.

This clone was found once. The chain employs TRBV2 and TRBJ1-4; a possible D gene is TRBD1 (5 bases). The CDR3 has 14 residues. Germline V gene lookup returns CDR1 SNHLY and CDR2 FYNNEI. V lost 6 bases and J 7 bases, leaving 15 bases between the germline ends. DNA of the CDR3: TGTGCCAGCAGCGCCCGGGCAGGGTCTGAAAAACTGTTTTTT. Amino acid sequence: CASSARAGSEKLFF.

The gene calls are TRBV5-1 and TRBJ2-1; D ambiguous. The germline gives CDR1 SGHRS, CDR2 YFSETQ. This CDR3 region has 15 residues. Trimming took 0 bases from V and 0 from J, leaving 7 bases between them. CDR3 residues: CASSLDPSSYNEQFF. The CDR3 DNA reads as TGCGCCAGCAGCTTGGATCCGAGCTCCTACAATGAGCAGTTCTTC. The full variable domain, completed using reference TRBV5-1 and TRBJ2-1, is KAGVTQTPRYLIKTRGQQVTLSCSPISGHRSVSWYQQTPGQGLQFLFEYFSETQRNKGNFPGRFSGRQFSNSRSEMNVSTLELGDSALYLCASSLDPSSYNEQFFGPGTRLTVL.

This CDR3 is CASSVDSGGGTETQYF. CDR3 DNA: TGTGCCAGCAGCGTAGATTCGGGGGGCGGGACAGAGACCCAGTACTTC. The chain links TRBV9 to TRBJ2-5; D is possibly TRBD2 (7 bases). Trimming removed 0 bases at V and 4 bases at J, with 16 bases between. Germline CDR1 SGDLS, CDR2 YYNGEE. The CDR3 is 16 amino acids.

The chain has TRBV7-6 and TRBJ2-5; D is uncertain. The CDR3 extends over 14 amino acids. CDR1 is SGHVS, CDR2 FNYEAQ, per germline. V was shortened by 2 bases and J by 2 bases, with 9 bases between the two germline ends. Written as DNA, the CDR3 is TGTGCCAGCAGCTTATTCACTACTCAAGAGACCCAGTACTTC. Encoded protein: CASSLFTTQETQYF.